The 7 T cell receptor beta chains below come from one sample, sequenced in a study of tumor-infiltrating lymphocytes in primary liver carcinoma. Germline DNA was extracted alongside blood RNA, which was obtained from unsorted whole blood. A primer matching the constant region was used to make TCR beta cDNA from 500 to 600 ng of total RNA. Modified slightly, ARM-PCR produced TCR beta libraries over three nested multiplex PCR rounds. With TRBV1-TRBV30 forward primers and a C-beta reverse primer, the first two PCR rounds were run for approximately 9 cycles each. Using its own MiXCR run on the multiplex PCR reads, TCRdb lists one record per CDR3 protein. The table shows 250,000 to 350,000 distinct CDR3 sequences, with more than 55% occurring only once. Sequenced input: peripheral blood. The origin of the receptors is a woman aged 25 to 39 with primary liver carcinoma and hepatitis B virus infection.

V and J are TRBV7-9 and TRBJ1-2; D possibly corresponds to TRBD1 (5 bases). There are 15 residues in the CDR3. Trimming removed 0 bases from V and 4 bases from J, with 12 bases in between. Germline values: CDR1 SEHNR, CDR2 FQNEAQ (reference sequence). CDR3 amino acids: CASSLAGQVRYGYTF. The CDR3 nucleotides read TGTGCCAGCAGCTTAGCGGGGCAGGTTCGCTATGGCTACACCTTC.

With respect to this clonotype: Given a much more abundant clone one base away, this may be a read error. This chain's CDR3 is CASSLAGGYEQFF. CDR3 nucleotide sequence: TGTGCCAGCAGTTTAGCGGGAGGCTATGAGCAGTTCTTC. The gene calls are TRBV12-3 or TRBV12-4 and TRBJ2-1, with a possible D match to TRBD2 (6 bases). The CDR3 runs to 13 residues. Deletions cut 0 bases from V and 8 bases from J, with 8 bases between.

This clonotype is a singleton in its sample. This sequence joins TRBV18 and TRBJ2-1; 7 nucleotides agree with TRBD1. The CDR3 totals 14 residues. Germline lookup yields CDR1 KGHSH and CDR2 LQKENI. Germline trimming cut 6 bases from V and 4 bases from J; bases unmatched to any gene: 6. CDR3 nucleotides: TGTGCCAGCTCCGGGACAGACAAATACAATGAGCAGTTCTTC. Its protein is CASSGTDKYNEQFF.

The chain uses TRBV11-2 and TRBJ2-7; D gene uncertain. V lost 5 bases, J lost 6 bases, and 14 bases lay in between. Germline CDR1 SGHAT, CDR2 FQNNGV. The CDR3 length is 13 residues. The chain's CDR3 is CASSTPPLSEQYF. The CDR3 DNA follows: TGTGCCAGCAGCACTCCCCCATTAAGCGAGCAGTACTTC.

With respect to this clonotype: Germline is not matched at one junction end, which may reflect a read error. This chain links TRBV28 with TRBJ2-2; tentative D call: TRBD1 (5 bases). The germline CDR1 and CDR2 sequences are MDHEN and SYDVKM. The CDR3 runs to 12 residues. CDR3 DNA sequence: TGTGCCAGCAACCCCCTGTTAGGGGAACTGTTTTTT. It encodes CASNPLLGELFF.

A single count supports this clonotype. This chain joins TRBV7-9 and TRBJ2-2; D ambiguous. Germline lookup yields CDR1 SEHNR and CDR2 FQNEAQ (reference sequence). The V end lost 10 bases, the J end lost 5 bases, and 5 bases lay between the germline ends. The CDR3 consists of 10 residues. The CDR3 here is CATKTGELFF. Written as DNA, the CDR3 is TGTGCCACTAAAACCGGGGAGCTGTTTTTT.

This clonotype was recorded at least ten times. The chain employs TRBV12-3 or TRBV12-4 and TRBJ2-2, with no clear D. Trimming took off 5 bases at V and 4 bases at J, with 11 bases between the two ends. The CDR3 is 14 amino acids. The CDR3 DNA follows: TGTGCCAGCAGTGTCGGACGGCTCACCGGGGAGCTGTTTTTT. Translating it yields CASSVGRLTGELFF.